In this sample, the clone carrying this T cell receptor beta chain turned up once. The data stem from a study of blood T cell repertoires in COVID-19. The CDR3 loop spans 15 amino acids. V dropped 4 bases and J dropped 4; count of bases not matched to a gene: 5. Germline CDR1 LGHDT, CDR2 YNNKEL (reference sequence). Sequenced by immunoSEQ multiplex PCR; TCRdb stores in-frame clones only, minus some. The table shows 300,000 to 350,000 clones, with approximately 88% occurring only once. The J gene is TRBJ2-5, the V gene TRBV3-1 (or the pseudogene TRBV3-2); 11 bases align to TRBD1. The TCR comes from a man aged 30-40 years with COVID-19, enrolled during active disease. The specimen sequenced was peripheral blood. The CDR3 sequence: CASSRRTGGAETQYF. CDR3 nucleotides: TGTGCCAGCAGCCGGCGGACAGGGGGCGCAGAGACCCAGTACTTC.